Below, one T cell receptor beta chain is given with its context. TCRdb reprocessed the 5' RACE reads with MiXCR, giving one entry per CDR3 protein. The sample has 150,000 to 200,000 distinct CDR3 sequences, 15% to 20% seen once; the top ten hold 7.8%. The CDR3 extends over 11 amino acids. Between the trimmed V and J ends, which lost 3 bases and 6 bases, there was a span of 4 bases. Germline V lookup: CDR1 KGHSH, CDR2 LQKENI. The sample originates from a study of CD8 T cells in ankylosing spondylitis. The chain couples TRBV18 to TRBJ2-3; D gene uncertain. The sequenced material came from blood, either unsorted or a sorted T cell fraction (not recorded which). The receptor was isolated from a male donor with ankylosing spondylitis or in good health (not recorded which). In DNA, the CDR3 is TGTGCCAGCTCACCCATGGATACGCAGTATTTT. Protein product: CASSPMDTQYF.